The 3 T cell receptor beta chains listed next were all sequenced from one sample in a study of blood T cell repertoires in COVID-19. TCRdb's copy holds only in-frame clones and misses some; the assay was immunoSEQ multiplex PCR. The sample holds fewer than 200,000 clones, roughly 80% seen once. The sequencing sample was made of peripheral blood. The receptors stem from a woman of 80 years or more with COVID-19, enrolled during active disease.

The chain recombines TRBV6-5 with TRBJ1-3; D remains unclear. CDR3 size: 15 residues. The germline V gene encodes CDR1 MNHEY and CDR2 SVGAGI. Between the trimmed V and J ends, which lost 0 bases and 3 bases, there was a span of 9 bases. Written as DNA, the CDR3 is TGTGCCAGCAGTTACTCCACAGCTGTTGGAAACACCATATATTTT. It codes for CASSYSTAVGNTIYF.

The rearrangement joins TRBV6-9 to TRBJ1-2; 9 nucleotides agree with TRBD1. Unmatched junction bases numbered 3, after V lost 6 bases and J lost 4 bases. Germline V lookup: CDR1 MNHGY, CDR2 SVAAGI. The CDR3 sequence is 13 residues long. CDR3 in amino acids: CASRGTGPYGYTF. The CDR3 nucleotides read TGTGCCAGCAGGGGGACAGGGCCCTATGGCTACACCTTC.

The chain has TRBV15 and TRBJ1-6, with D perhaps matching TRBD1 (5 bases). The CDR3 totals 16 residues. Germline-derived CDR1 and CDR2 are LNHNV and YYDKDF (reference sequence). With 3 bases removed from V and 4 bases from J, the gap between germline ends came to 13 bases. The CDR3 loop is CATSRSKRGYNSPLHF. The CDR3 bases are TGTGCCACCAGCAGGTCCAAAAGGGGTTATAATTCACCCCTCCACTTT.